The 30 T cell receptor beta chains in this list originate from one sample, sequenced in a study of shared clonotypes between healthy human individuals. Profiled with immunoSEQ multiplex PCR; TCRdb holds only in-frame clones, not every one. The sample includes around 2,000,000 clones, 95% seen only once; the top ten take 0.1% to 0.15%. The sample taken for sequencing was naive CD4+ T cells sorted from blood. This sample's subset: CD45RA+ positively selected. Source of these receptors: a man between 18 and 35 years old in good health.

The V gene is TRBV7-6, the J gene TRBJ1-2; tentative D call: TRBD1 (6 bases). This CDR3 is built from 13 residues. The V end lost 3 bases, the J end lost 5 bases, and 10 bases lay between the germline ends. CDR1 SGHVS and CDR2 FNYEAQ come from the germline V gene. CDR3 sequence: CASSFETGYGYTF. As DNA, the CDR3 is TGTGCCAGCAGCTTCGAGACAGGTTATGGCTACACCTTC.

The rearrangement joins TRBV5-4 to TRBJ2-7, with D perhaps TRBD1 (6 bases). Per germline, CDR1 SGHNT and CDR2 YYREEE (reference sequence). CDR3 length: 14 amino acids. Between the trimmed V and J ends, which lost 0 bases and 3 bases, there was a span of 10 bases. The CDR3: CASSLEGQIYEQYF. The CDR3 DNA reads TGTGCCAGCAGCTTGGAAGGACAGATCTACGAGCAGTACTTC.

Comments on this clone: This same CDR3 is encoded by further DNA sequences in the sample. This chain joins TRBV9 and TRBJ2-7; 8 positions agree with TRBD2. V lost 2 bases to trimming and J lost 1 base; unmatched junction nucleotides: 2. The CDR3 has 14 amino acids. Germline V gene sequence: CDR1 SGDLS, CDR2 YYNGEE. CDR3 loop: CASSVSGTSYEQYF. CDR3 bases: TGTGCCAGCAGCGTTAGCGGGACGTCCTACGAGCAGTACTTC.

This sequence joins TRBV27 and TRBJ1-4, with TRBD1 identical over 9 bases. This CDR3 has 14 residues. After removal of 4 bases from V and 6 bases from J, the junction contained 3 bases not matched to a gene. Looked up from germline, CDR1 is MNHEY and CDR2 is SMNVEV (reference sequence). The CDR3 protein is CASSYRGPDEKLFF. CDR3 nucleotides: TGTGCCAGCAGTTACAGGGGGCCGGATGAAAAACTGTTTTTT.

The chain employs TRBV11-3 and TRBJ2-1; D is ambiguous. The V end lost 1 base, the J end lost 11 bases, and 15 bases lay between the germline ends. Germline lookup yields CDR1 SGHNT and CDR2 YENEEA. The CDR3 totals 14 residues. This CDR3 is CASSLGETVDQQFF. The CDR3 DNA reads as TGTGCCAGCAGCTTAGGAGAGACGGTCGATCAGCAGTTCTTC.

Written as DNA, the CDR3 is TGTGCTAGTGGTTTTGGGGGAGGGATCACAGATACGCAGTATTTT. Translating it yields CASGFGGGITDTQYF. This rearrangement joins TRBV12-5 to TRBJ2-3; 7 bases are a match to TRBD2. J lost 2 bases, V lost 3 bases, and 5 bases had no gene match. Germline V gene lookup returns CDR1 LGHNT and CDR2 FRNRAP. The CDR3 has 15 residues.

The chain combines TRBV11-1 with TRBJ1-1; D gene unclear. The CDR3 totals 13 residues. The V end lost 3 bases, the J end lost 5 bases, and 10 bases lay between the germline ends. Germline values: CDR1 SGHAT, CDR2 FQDESV (reference sequence). CDR3 region: CASSFSAGTEAFF. DNA for the CDR3: TGTGCCAGCAGCTTTAGCGCAGGAACTGAAGCTTTCTTT.

This sequence joins TRBV5-1 and TRBJ2-1; 7 nucleotides agree with TRBD1. Trimming took 2 bases from V and 6 from J; bases not matched to a gene: 5. The CDR3 has 14 amino acids. CDR1 SGHRS and CDR2 YFSETQ come from the germline V gene. The CDR3 sequence: CASSFGQATNEQFF. The CDR3, as DNA: TGCGCCAGCAGCTTTGGACAGGCGACCAATGAGCAGTTCTTC.

The genes are TRBV5-6 and TRBJ2-7, with 7 bases that match TRBD2. This CDR3 comprises 15 residues. Germline V CDR1 and CDR2: SGHDT, YYEEEE. V was pared by 1 base and J by 0 bases, with 4 bases of the junction left unmatched. In nucleotides, the CDR3 is TGTGCCAGCAGCTTGATAAGCGGGACCTCCTACGAGCAGTACTTC. Protein product: CASSLISGTSYEQYF.

This clone was seen a few times. The chain recombines TRBV6-1 with TRBJ1-1, with D maybe TRBD1 (5 bases). There are 13 residues in the CDR3. V lost 5 bases, J lost 5 bases, and 12 bases lay in between. Germline CDR1 MNHNS, CDR2 SASEGT. DNA for the CDR3: TGTGCCAGCAGTCTATCAGGGCGGACTGAAGCTTTCTTT. It is translated as CASSLSGRTEAFF.

The chain uses TRBV7-9 and TRBJ1-4; TRBD1 matches at 9 bases. The CDR3 consists of 16 residues. V was clipped by 6 bases and J by 7 bases; unmatched bases: 12. CDR1 SEHNR and CDR2 FQNEAQ come from the germline V gene (reference sequence). CDR3 nucleotides: TGTGCCAGCAGGTTCGACCCGGGACAGGGCGTTGAAAAACTGTTTTTT. This sequence encodes CASRFDPGQGVEKLFF. Looking up the rest from reference TRBV7-9 and TRBJ1-4 gives the full variable domain: DTGVSQNPRHKITKRGQNVTFRCDPISEHNRLYWYRQTLGQGPEFLTYFQNEAQLEKSRLLSDRFSAERPKGSFSTLEIQRTEQGDSAMYLCASRFDPGQGVEKLFFGSGTQLSVL.

The chain combines TRBV5-6 with TRBJ1-5; no definite D call. The CDR3 spans 16 residues. Germline loops: CDR1 SGHDT, CDR2 YYEEEE. V gave up 4 bases and J gave up 6 bases, with 20 bases separating them. The CDR3 nucleotides are TGTGCCAGCAGCATCTCCCTCGGTTCCGGGAGTCAGCCCCAGCATTTT. This gives the protein CASSISLGSGSQPQHF. Full variable domain (outside the CDR3, taken from reference TRBV5-6 and TRBJ1-5): DAGVTQSPTHLIKTRGQQVTLRCSPKSGHDTVSWYQQALGQGPQFIFQYYEEEERQRGNFPDRFSGHQFPNYSSELNVNALLLGDSALYLCASSISLGSGSQPQHFGDGTRLSIL.

V usage is TRBV11-3 and J usage is TRBJ2-5; 9 bases fit TRBD1. Germline values: CDR1 SGHNT, CDR2 YENEEA. V lost 2 bases and J lost 5; bases outside the gene matches: 3. This CDR3 is 14 amino acids long. The CDR3 region has the DNA TGTGCCAGCAGCTTATACGGGACAGGGGAGACCCAGTACTTC. As protein: CASSLYGTGETQYF.

The chain employs TRBV9 and TRBJ2-5; the match to TRBD1 covers 7 bases. The CDR3 has 14 residues. Germline trimming cut 2 bases from V and 2 bases from J; bases unmatched to any gene: 3. Germline CDR1 reads SGDLS; CDR2 reads YYNGEE. The CDR3 DNA reads as TGTGCCAGCAGCGTGGGGGACAGACAAGAGACCCAGTACTTC. This codes for CASSVGDRQETQYF.

This clone appeared a few times. The chain joins TRBV30 to TRBJ1-2; no reliable D call. The CDR3 covers 15 residues. CDR1 and CDR2 from the germline V gene are GTSNPN and SVGIG (reference sequence). The V gene lost 2 bases and the J gene lost 4 bases, with 17 bases spanning the gap. DNA for the CDR3: TGTGCCTGGAGTCCTCAATCCCGACACGGCTATGGCTACACCTTC. Its translation is CAWSPQSRHGYGYTF.

The J gene is TRBJ2-5, the V gene TRBV6-6; D is uncertain. The CDR3 consists of 14 residues. Germline assignment: CDR1 MNHNY and CDR2 SVGAGI (reference sequence). V was trimmed by 5 bases and J by 4 bases, leaving 14 bases between them. CDR3 residues: CASSTTLGPETQYF. CDR3 nucleotide sequence: TGTGCCAGCAGTACCACCCTAGGGCCAGAGACCCAGTACTTC.

As to this clone: Different DNA sequences within this sample yield the same CDR3. The chain combines TRBV5-1 with TRBJ1-1, with unresolved D. The CDR3 runs to 13 residues. Germline values: CDR1 SGHRS, CDR2 YFSETQ. Trimming shortened V by 4 bases and J by 1 base, and 8 bases separated the two germline ends. The CDR3 nucleotides are TGCGCCAGCAGCCAGGACTGGAACACTGAAGCTTTCTTT. This sequence encodes CASSQDWNTEAFF.

The DNA of the CDR3 is TGTGCCAGCACCACGGATCATCAGACCCAGTACTTC. Its translation is CASTTDHQTQYF. The J gene is TRBJ2-5, the V gene TRBV5-4; unclear D gene. The V gene lost 6 bases and the J gene lost 6 bases, with 12 bases spanning the gap. The CDR3 has 12 residues. Germline loops: CDR1 SGHNT, CDR2 YYREEE (reference sequence).

Worth noting for this clone: Different DNA sequences within this sample yield the same CDR3. The rearrangement joins TRBV5-1 to TRBJ2-3; D remains unclear. Trimming took 4 bases from V and 2 from J, leaving 8 bases between them. Germline CDR1 and CDR2: SGHRS and YFSETQ. The CDR3 extends over 13 amino acids. CDR3 bases: TGCGCCAGCAGCCCCCGTCCCACAGATACGCAGTATTTT. It is translated as CASSPRPTDTQYF. Together with reference TRBV5-1 and TRBJ2-3, the CDR3 gives the full variable domain: KAGVTQTPRYLIKTRGQQVTLSCSPISGHRSVSWYQQTPGQGLQFLFEYFSETQRNKGNFPGRFSGRQFSNSRSEMNVSTLELGDSALYLCASSPRPTDTQYFGPGTRLTVL.

The chain combines TRBV19 with TRBJ2-3, with 10 positions matching TRBD2. The CDR3 consists of 18 residues. CDR1 and CDR2 (germline): LNHDA, SQIVND (reference sequence). The V segment lost 3 bases and the J segment 0 bases; nucleotides outside the gene matches: 9. This chain's CDR3 is CASSIELAGGSSTDTQYF. In DNA, the CDR3 is TGTGCCAGTAGTATTGAGTTAGCGGGAGGATCTAGCACAGATACGCAGTATTTT.

V usage is TRBV6-1 and J usage is TRBJ2-7; 8 nucleotides match TRBD1. V shed 4 bases and J 1 base; nucleotides not matched to a gene: 9. In germline, CDR1 is MNHNS, CDR2 SASEGT. CDR3 length: 16 residues. Here the CDR3 reads CASSGRDRFPSYEQYF. Here the CDR3 DNA reads TGTGCCAGCAGTGGAAGGGACAGGTTCCCTTCCTACGAGCAGTACTTC.

This chain uses TRBV19 with TRBJ2-7; TRBD1 aligns across 9 bases. With V trimmed by 5 bases and J by 7 bases, 12 bases remained unmatched. The CDR3 extends over 15 amino acids. Germline-derived CDR1 and CDR2 are LNHDA and SQIVND (reference sequence). The CDR3: CASSEGQGIGGEQYF. The DNA of the CDR3 is TGTGCCAGTAGTGAGGGACAGGGAATAGGAGGAGAGCAGTACTTC. Filled out from reference TRBV19 and TRBJ2-7, the complete variable domain reads DGGITQSPKYLFRKEGQNVTLSCEQNLNHDAMYWYRQDPGQGLRLIYYSQIVNDFQKGDIAEGYSVSREKKESFPLTVTSAQKNPTAFYLCASSEGQGIGGEQYFGPGTRLTVT.

The chain joins TRBV7-6 to TRBJ1-1; D not certain. Germline CDR1 SGHVS, CDR2 FNYEAQ. Trimming took off 5 bases at V and 6 bases at J, with 19 bases between the two ends. CDR3 length equals 15 residues. CDR3 residues: CASSPFPVGQPEAFF. The CDR3 bases are TGTGCCAGCAGCCCTTTTCCCGTGGGCCAACCTGAAGCTTTCTTT.

This sequence joins TRBV10-3 and TRBJ2-2, with D tentatively TRBD2 (6 bases). Germline values: CDR1 ENHRY, CDR2 SYGVKD. V dropped 4 bases and J dropped 0 bases, with 15 bases sitting between them. The CDR3 has 17 residues. DNA of the CDR3: TGTGCCATCAGTGTATCGGAGGGGACCTCGAACACCGGGGAGCTGTTTTTT. Protein sequence: CAISVSEGTSNTGELFF.

This sequence joins TRBV18 and TRBJ1-2, with 11 nucleotides matching TRBD1. After removal of 3 bases from V and 6 bases from J, the junction contained 9 bases not matched to a gene. CDR1 and CDR2 from the germline V gene are KGHSH and LQKENI. The CDR3 sequence is 16 residues long. CDR3 in DNA: TGTGCCAGCTCACCCTTGGACAGGGGGCGACGGAATGGCTACACCTTC. Its translation: CASSPLDRGRRNGYTF.

This clone appeared a single time. The chain carries TRBV7-2 and TRBJ2-3; D possibly corresponds to TRBD2 (6 bases). V was pared by 5 bases and J by 9 bases, with 12 bases between. The CDR3 is 12 residues long. Germline CDR1 and CDR2: SGHTA and FQGNSA. Written as DNA, the CDR3 is TGTGCCAGCAGCGGCATAGGAGGGACGCAGTATTTT. Encoded protein: CASSGIGGTQYF.

This clone appeared a single time. Other DNA sequences within the sample encode an identical CDR3. V is TRBV11-2 and J is TRBJ2-7, with a weak D call TRBD2 (5 bases). Germline CDR1 reads SGHAT; CDR2 reads FQNNGV. V dropped 5 bases and J dropped 1 base, with 6 bases sitting between them. This CDR3 region has 12 residues. This chain's CDR3 is CASSLASYEQYF. The CDR3 coding sequence is TGTGCCAGCAGCCTAGCATCCTACGAGCAGTACTTC.

This clone was counted once. The V call is TRBV29-1, the J call TRBJ1-2; weak D call: TRBD1 (5 bases). From germline, CDR1 is SQVTM and CDR2 ANQGSEA. This CDR3 has 12 residues. Trimming cost V 1 base and J 4 bases, with 7 bases left between them. The CDR3 region has the DNA TGCAGCGTTGAAGGGGACGTCTATGGCTACACCTTC. Its translation is CSVEGDVYGYTF. Looking up the rest from reference TRBV29-1 and TRBJ1-2 gives the full variable domain: SAVISQKPSRDICQRGTSLTIQCQVDSQVTMMFWYRQQPGQSLTLIATANQGSEATYESGFVIDKFPISRPNLTFSTLTVSNMSPEDSSIYLCSVEGDVYGYTFGSGTRLTVV.

V and J are TRBV27 and TRBJ2-7; no reliable D call. Trimming pared 4 bases from V and 3 bases from J, leaving 13 bases between. CDR3 size: 14 residues. CDR1 is MNHEY and CDR2 is SMNVEV in the germline V gene (reference sequence). The CDR3 DNA reads TGTGCCAGCAGTTATAGGGCCAGGAACTACGAGCAGTACTTC. It is translated as CASSYRARNYEQYF.

The J gene is TRBJ2-6, the V gene TRBV2; D call uncertain. V lost 3 bases and J lost 5, with 11 bases in between. Looked up from germline, CDR1 is SNHLY and CDR2 is FYNNEI. The CDR3 is made up of 15 amino acids. Here the CDR3 reads CASSEVSPRANVLTF. In DNA, the CDR3 is TGTGCCAGCAGTGAGGTGAGCCCTCGGGCCAACGTCCTGACTTTC.